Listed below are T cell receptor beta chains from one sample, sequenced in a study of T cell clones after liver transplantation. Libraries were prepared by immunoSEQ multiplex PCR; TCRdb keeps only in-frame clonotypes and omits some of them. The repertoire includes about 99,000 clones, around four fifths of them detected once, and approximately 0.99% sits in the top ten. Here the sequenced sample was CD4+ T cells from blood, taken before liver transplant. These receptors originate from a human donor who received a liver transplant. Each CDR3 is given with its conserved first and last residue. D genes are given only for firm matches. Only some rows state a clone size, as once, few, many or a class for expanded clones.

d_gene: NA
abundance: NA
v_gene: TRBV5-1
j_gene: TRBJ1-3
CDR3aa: CASSSVLGNTIYF
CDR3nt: TGCGCCAGCAGCTCCGTCCTCGGAAACACCATATATTTT

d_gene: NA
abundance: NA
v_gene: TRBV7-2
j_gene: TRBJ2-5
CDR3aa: CASSEEMASGLETQYF
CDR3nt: TGTGCCAGCAGCGAGGAGATGGCCTCGGGGCTCGAGACCCAGTACTTC

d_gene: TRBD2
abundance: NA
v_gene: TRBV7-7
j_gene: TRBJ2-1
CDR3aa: CASSQERGPGEQFF
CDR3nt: TGTGCCAGCAGCCAAGAGCGGGGGCCGGGTGAGCAGTTCTTC

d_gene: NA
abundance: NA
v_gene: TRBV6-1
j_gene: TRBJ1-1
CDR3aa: CASEVGMNTEAFF
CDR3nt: TGTGCCAGTGAGGTGGGAATGAACACTGAAGCTTTCTTT

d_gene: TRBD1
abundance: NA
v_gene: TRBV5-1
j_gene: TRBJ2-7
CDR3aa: CASSSDRGFYEQYF
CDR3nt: TGCGCCAGCAGCTCGGACAGGGGGTTCTACGAGCAGTACTTC

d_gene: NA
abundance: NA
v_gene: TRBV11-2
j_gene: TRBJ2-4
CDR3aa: CASSSRQEVKNIQYF
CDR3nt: TGTGCCAGCAGCTCAAGACAGGAGGTCAAAAACATTCAGTACTTC

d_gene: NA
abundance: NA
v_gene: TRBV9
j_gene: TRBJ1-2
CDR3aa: CASSVALIGPLGYTF
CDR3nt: TGTGCCAGCAGCGTAGCTCTCATCGGGCCTCTTGGCTACACCTTC

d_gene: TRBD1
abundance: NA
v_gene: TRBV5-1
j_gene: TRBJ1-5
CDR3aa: CASSLDRGSNQPQHF
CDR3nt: TGCGCCAGCAGCTTGGACAGGGGTAGCAATCAGCCCCAGCATTTT

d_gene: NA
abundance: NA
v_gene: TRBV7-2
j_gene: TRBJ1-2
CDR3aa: CASSLRGTGYTF
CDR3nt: TGTGCCAGCAGCTTACGAGGGACTGGCTACACCTTC

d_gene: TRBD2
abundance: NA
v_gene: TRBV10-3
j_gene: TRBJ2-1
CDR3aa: CAISDITSGSYNEQFF
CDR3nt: TGTGCCATCAGTGACATAACTAGCGGGTCCTACAATGAGCAGTTCTTC

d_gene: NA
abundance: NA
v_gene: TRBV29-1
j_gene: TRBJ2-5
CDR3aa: CSIHGGTETQYF
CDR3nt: TGCAGCATTCACGGAGGGACGGAGACCCAGTACTTC

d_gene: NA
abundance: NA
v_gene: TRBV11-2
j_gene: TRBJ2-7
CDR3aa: CASSFDRGNYYEQYF
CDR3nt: TGTGCCAGCAGCTTTGACCGAGGCAACTACTACGAGCAGTACTTC

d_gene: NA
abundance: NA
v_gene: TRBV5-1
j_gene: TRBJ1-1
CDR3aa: CASSSGNMNTEAFF
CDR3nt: TGCGCCAGCTCCTCCGGGAACATGAACACTGAAGCTTTCTTT

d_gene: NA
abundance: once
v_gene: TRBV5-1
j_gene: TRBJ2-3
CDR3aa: CASSLVKSSTDTQYF
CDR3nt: TGCGCCAGCAGCTTGGTAAAGTCTAGCACAGATACGCAGTATTTT

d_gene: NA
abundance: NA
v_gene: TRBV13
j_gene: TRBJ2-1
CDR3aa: CASSLNREGDWQFF
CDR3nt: TGTGCCAGCAGCTTAAACAGGGAAGGGGATTGGCAGTTCTTC

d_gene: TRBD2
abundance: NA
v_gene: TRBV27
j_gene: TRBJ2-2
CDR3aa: CASSSGLAGVLGTGELFF
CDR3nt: TGTGCCAGCAGTTCTGGACTAGCGGGAGTCTTGGGTACCGGGGAGCTGTTTTTT

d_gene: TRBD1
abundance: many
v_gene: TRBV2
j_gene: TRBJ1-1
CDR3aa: CASSDRGTGTEAFF
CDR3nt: TGTGCCAGCAGTGATAGGGGGACAGGCACTGAAGCTTTCTTT

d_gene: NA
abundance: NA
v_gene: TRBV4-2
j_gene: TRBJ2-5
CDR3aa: CASSQDSSVGETQYF
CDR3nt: TGTGCCAGCAGCCAAGATTCGAGCGTTGGAGAGACCCAGTACTTC

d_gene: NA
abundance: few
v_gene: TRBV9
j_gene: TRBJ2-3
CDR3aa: CASSEGLPSDTQYF
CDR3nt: TGTGCCAGCAGCGAGGGACTGCCATCAGATACGCAGTATTTT

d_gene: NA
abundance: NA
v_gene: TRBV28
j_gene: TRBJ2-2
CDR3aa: CASSRRTALNTGELFF
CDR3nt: TGTGCCAGCAGTCGTCGGACAGCTTTGAACACCGGGGAGCTGTTTTTT

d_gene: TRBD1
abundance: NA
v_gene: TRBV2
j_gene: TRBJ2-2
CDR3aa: CASSLQGRGTGELFF
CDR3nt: TGTGCCAGCAGTCTACAGGGGCGTGGCACCGGGGAGCTGTTTTTT

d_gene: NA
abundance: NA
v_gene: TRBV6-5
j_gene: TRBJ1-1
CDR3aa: CAARPVQGLSTEAFF
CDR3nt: TGTGCCGCCCGCCCCGTACAGGGATTAAGTACTGAAGCTTTCTTT

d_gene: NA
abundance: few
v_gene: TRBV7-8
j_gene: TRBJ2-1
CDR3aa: CASSLAGGTEQFF
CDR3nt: TGTGCCAGCAGCTTAGCGGGCGGGACTGAGCAGTTCTTC

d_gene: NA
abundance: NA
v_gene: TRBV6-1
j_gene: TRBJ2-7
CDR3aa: CASSEAALKQYF
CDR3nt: TGTGCCAGCAGTGAAGCGGCCCTGAAGCAGTACTTC

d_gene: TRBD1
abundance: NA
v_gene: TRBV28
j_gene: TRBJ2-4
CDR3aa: CASSIGTGQNIQYF
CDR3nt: TGTGCCAGCAGTATCGGGACAGGGCAAAACATTCAGTACTTC

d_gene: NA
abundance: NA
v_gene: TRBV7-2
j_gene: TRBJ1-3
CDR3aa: CASSRPRGGNTIYF
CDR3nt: TGTGCCAGCAGCCGACCGCGGGGAGGAAACACCATATATTTT

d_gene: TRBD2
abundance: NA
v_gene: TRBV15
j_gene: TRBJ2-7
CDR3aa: CATSSPGLAGRQYF
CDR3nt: TGTGCCACCAGCAGCCCTGGACTAGCGGGAAGGCAGTACTTC

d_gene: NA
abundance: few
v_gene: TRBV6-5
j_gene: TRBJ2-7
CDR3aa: CASRPDSQLFTEQYF
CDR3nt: TGTGCCAGCAGACCGGACAGCCAACTTTTTACCGAGCAGTACTTC

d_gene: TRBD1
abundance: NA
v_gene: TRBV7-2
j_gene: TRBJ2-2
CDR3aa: CASSLEGAIGELFF
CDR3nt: TGTGCCAGCAGCTTAGAGGGGGCCATCGGGGAGCTGTTTTTT

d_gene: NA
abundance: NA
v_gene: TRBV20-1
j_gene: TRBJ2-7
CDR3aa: CSASPAYEQYF
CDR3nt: TGCAGTGCCTCTCCTGCTTACGAGCAGTACTTC

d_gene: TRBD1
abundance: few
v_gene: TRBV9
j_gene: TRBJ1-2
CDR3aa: CASSVDPGQGAYGYTF
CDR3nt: TGTGCCAGCAGCGTTGATCCGGGACAGGGGGCATACGGCTACACCTTC

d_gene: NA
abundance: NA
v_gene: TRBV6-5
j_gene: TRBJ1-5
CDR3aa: CASSYSWDQPQHF
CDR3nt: TGTGCCAGCAGTTACTCCTGGGATCAGCCCCAGCATTTT

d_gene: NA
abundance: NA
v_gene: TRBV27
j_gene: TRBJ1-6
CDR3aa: CASSLHEASPLHF
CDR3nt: TGTGCCAGCAGTTTACATGAGGCTTCACCCCTCCACTTT

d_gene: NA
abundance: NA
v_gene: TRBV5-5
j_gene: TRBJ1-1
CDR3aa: CASSRWTANTEAFF
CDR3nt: TGTGCCAGCAGCCGATGGACGGCGAACACTGAAGCTTTCTTT

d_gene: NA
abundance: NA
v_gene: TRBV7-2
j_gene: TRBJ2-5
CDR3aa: CASSSPGNLHF
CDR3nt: TGTGCCAGCAGCTCCCCGGGAAACTTACACTTC

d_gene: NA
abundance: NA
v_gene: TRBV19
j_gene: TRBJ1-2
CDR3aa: CASTHRPNGYTF
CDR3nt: TGTGCCAGTACCCACCGACCCAATGGCTACACCTTC

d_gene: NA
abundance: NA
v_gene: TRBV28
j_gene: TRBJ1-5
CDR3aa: CASSLPSAGSNQPQHF
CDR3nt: TGTGCCAGCAGTTTACCCTCGGCAGGGAGCAATCAGCCCCAGCATTTT

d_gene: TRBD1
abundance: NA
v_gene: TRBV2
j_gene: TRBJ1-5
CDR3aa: CASNEGAYNQPQHF
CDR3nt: TGTGCCAGCAACGAGGGGGCATACAATCAGCCCCAGCATTTT

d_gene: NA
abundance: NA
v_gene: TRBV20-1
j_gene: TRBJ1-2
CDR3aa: CSATNSYGYTF
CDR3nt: TGCAGTGCTACAAATTCGTATGGCTACACCTTC

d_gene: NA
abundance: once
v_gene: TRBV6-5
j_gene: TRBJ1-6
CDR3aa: CASSLTGTDNSPLHF
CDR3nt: TGTGCCAGCAGTTTAACCGGGACGGATAATTCACCCCTCCACTTT

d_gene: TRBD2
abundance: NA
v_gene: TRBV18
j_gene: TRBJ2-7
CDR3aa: CASSQSGGPGNYEQYF
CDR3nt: TGTGCCAGCTCACAGAGCGGGGGGCCGGGGAACTACGAGCAGTACTTC

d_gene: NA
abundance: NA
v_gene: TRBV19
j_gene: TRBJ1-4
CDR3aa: CASSIARRVSTNEKLFF
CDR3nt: TGTGCCAGTAGTATAGCGCGCAGGGTCTCAACTAATGAAAAACTGTTTTTT